This TCR beta chain was found in a study of T cell changes during pregnancy in multiple sclerosis. The assay was immunoSEQ multiplex PCR, and TCRdb's table has in-frame clones only and misses some. Seen here are tens of thousands of clones, over 80% observed once, and the top ten hold around 0.56%. V shed 6 bases and J shed 1 base, with 13 bases lying between them. The germline V gene encodes CDR1 MDHEN and CDR2 SYDVKM. This CDR3 contains 15 residues. The sequence came from a female donor with multiple sclerosis, enrolled in a pregnancy study. The specimen comprised CD4+ T cells from peripheral blood mononuclear cells, sampled after pregnancy. This chain links TRBV28 with TRBJ1-5; D might be TRBD1 (6 bases). This CDR3 is CASRLQGGSNQPQHF. The CDR3 DNA sequence: TGTGCCAGCAGACTACAGGGCGGCAGCAATCAGCCCCAGCATTTT.